Listed below are T cell receptor beta chains from one sample, sequenced in a study of OX40 agonist ivuxolimab in advanced cancers. Profiled with immunoSEQ multiplex PCR; TCRdb holds only in-frame clones, not every one. Of 90,000 to 100,000 clones detected, over 85% appear once; the ten largest clones hold less than 1%. Source: CD4+ or CD8+ T cells sorted from blood, taken in a trial of the OX40 agonist ivuxolimab. The source is an adult with an advanced solid tumor such as melanoma, head and neck, liver or kidney cancer. Both conserved end residues are part of each CDR3. D genes are given only for firm matches. Clone size is stated in some rows and not others, as once, few, many or a class when expanded.

abundance	v_gene	d_gene	j_gene	CDR3nt	CDR3aa
once	TRBV7-2	TRBD1	TRBJ1-6	TGTGCCAGCAGCCGGGACAGCTATAATTCACCCCTCCACTTT	CASSRDSYNSPLHF
-	TRBV28	-	TRBJ2-5	TGTGCCAGCAGTTCCCCTTGGCGGGATACCTTAAGTCACGACCAGTACTTC	CASSSPWRDTLSHDQYF
once	TRBV4-3	TRBD1	TRBJ2-7	TGCGCCAGCAGCCAAGATCGAGGCAGGGGGCAATACGAGCAGTACTTC	CASSQDRGRGQYEQYF
-	TRBV6-5	TRBD1	TRBJ1-2	TGTGCCAGCAGTTACGGACAGGGAATCGGTGGCTACACCTTC	CASSYGQGIGGYTF
-	TRBV6-5	TRBD1	TRBJ1-1	TGTGCCAGCACCCCGGACAGGGTAGGGAACACTGAAGCTTTCTTT	CASTPDRVGNTEAFF
-	TRBV28	-	TRBJ1-5	TGTGCCAGCAGCCTTGAATTACAAGGGTACAATCAGCCCCAGCATTTT	CASSLELQGYNQPQHF
-	TRBV27	-	TRBJ1-2	TGTGCCAGCAGTTTTAGATCAGGCTATGGCTACACCTTC	CASSFRSGYGYTF
-	TRBV11-2	TRBD2	TRBJ2-1	TGTGCCAGCAGCTCAGGGGGACTAGCGGCGATATACAATGAGCAGTTCTTC	CASSSGGLAAIYNEQFF
-	TRBV20-1	-	TRBJ1-2	TGCAGTGCAAGGACAGTTATCGGCTACACCTTC	CSARTVIGYTF
-	TRBV14	-	TRBJ1-2	TGTGCCAGCAGCCAAGATCGGTTTGGCTACACCTTC	CASSQDRFGYTF
-	TRBV11-2	-	TRBJ2-7	TGTGCCAGCAGTAGTCTGGGCCCTACCTACGAGCAGTACTTC	CASSSLGPTYEQYF
-	TRBV15	-	TRBJ2-7	TGTGCCACCAGCAGAGGTGGTCTTAGCTCCTACGAGCAGTACTTC	CATSRGGLSSYEQYF
once	TRBV5-1	TRBD1	TRBJ2-7	TGCGCCAGCAGCTACAACAGGGGGAGCACCTACGAGCAGTACTTC	CASSYNRGSTYEQYF
-	TRBV14	-	TRBJ2-3	TGTGCCAGCAGCCTCCTTAAAGGCCGAGCGACAGATACGCAGTATTTT	CASSLLKGRATDTQYF
-	TRBV6-5	TRBD1	TRBJ1-6	TGTGCCAGCAGGGGACAGGGGGCGGTTTGGTCACCCCTCCACTTT	CASRGQGAVWSPLHF
-	TRBV6-5	TRBD1	TRBJ1-2	TGTGCCAGCAGTTATGGGGACAGCACAAACTATGGCTACACCTTC	CASSYGDSTNYGYTF
-	TRBV7-2	-	TRBJ1-3	TGTGCCAGCAGCTTAGGGCCCGGCGAAATCTCTGGAAACACCATATATTTT	CASSLGPGEISGNTIYF
-	TRBV19	-	TRBJ2-5	TGTGCCAGTACCGTACAGGGTCAAGAGACCCAGTACTTC	CASTVQGQETQYF
-	TRBV5-6	-	TRBJ2-5	TGTGCCAGCAGCTTGTCAAGCGAGACCCAGTACTTC	CASSLSSETQYF
-	TRBV10-3	-	TRBJ1-5	TGTGCCATCAGTGCCGATCGGAGCAATCAGCCCCAGCATTTT	CAISADRSNQPQHF
-	TRBV6-5	TRBD1	TRBJ1-6	TGTGCCAGCAGTTACTCCCGACAGGGGAGGATGTCCCCCCTCCACTTT	CASSYSRQGRMSPLHF
-	TRBV30	TRBD2	TRBJ2-7	TGTGCCTGGAGTGTAGCGGGGGTTAGCGAGCAGTACTTC	CAWSVAGVSEQYF
-	TRBV5-3	-	TRBJ1-5	TGTGCCAGAGGGGCCCCCGGACAGCCCCAGCATTTT	CARGAPGQPQHF
-	TRBV19	-	TRBJ2-7	TGTGCCAGTAGTCCCACAGGCGTCTATGAGCAGTACTTC	CASSPTGVYEQYF